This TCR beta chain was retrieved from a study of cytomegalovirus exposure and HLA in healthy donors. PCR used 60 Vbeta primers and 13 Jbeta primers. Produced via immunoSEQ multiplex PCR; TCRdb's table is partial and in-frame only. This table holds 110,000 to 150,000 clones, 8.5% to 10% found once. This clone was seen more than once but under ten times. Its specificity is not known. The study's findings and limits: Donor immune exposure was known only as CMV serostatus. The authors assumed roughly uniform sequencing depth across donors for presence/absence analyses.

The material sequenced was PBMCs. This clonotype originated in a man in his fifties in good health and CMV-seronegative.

Here the CDR3 reads CASSLRSTATNEKLFF. CDR3 coding DNA: TGCGCCAGCAGCCTCCGTTCGACAGCAACTAATGAAAAACTGTTTTTT. The chain is built from TRBV5-1 and TRBJ1-4, with D possibly TRBD1 on 5 matching bases. With 4 bases removed from V and 0 bases from J, the gap between germline ends came to 13 bases. In germline, CDR1 is SGHRS, CDR2 YFSETQ. The CDR3 runs to 16 residues.